This T cell receptor beta chain was documented in a study of cytomegalovirus exposure and HLA in healthy donors. This clone came up a few times. Vbeta (60) and Jbeta (13) primers were used in the PCR. TCRdb's copy holds only in-frame clones and misses some; the assay was immunoSEQ multiplex PCR. The sample comprises 100,000 to 150,000 clones, 65% to 80% of which are singletons, and approximately 4.2% rests with the top ten. V dropped 6 bases and J dropped 3 bases, with 12 bases sitting between them. CDR3 length: 15 residues. Germline V gene lookup returns CDR1 SNHLY and CDR2 FYNNEI. The sequenced sample consisted of PBMCs. The source is a male donor in good health and CMV-seropositive. V usage is TRBV2 and J usage is TRBJ1-6; D uncertain. The CDR3 sequence: CASSLGGIYNSPLHF. The CDR3 bases are TGTGCCAGCAGCCTGGGAGGGATCTATAATTCACCCCTCCACTTT.